Presented here are 27 T cell receptor beta chains from one specimen sequenced in a study of blood T cell repertoires in COVID-19. Sequenced by immunoSEQ multiplex PCR; TCRdb stores in-frame clones only, minus some. The sample holds about 170,000 clones, 88% seen once. Specimen: peripheral blood. The receptors stem from a man aged 45 to 65 who had recovered from COVID-19.

The chain recombines TRBV9 with TRBJ1-6; TRBD1 matches at 7 bases. This CDR3 has 15 amino acids. CDR1 and CDR2 from the germline V gene are SGDLS and YYNGEE. V lost 0 bases to trimming and J lost 7 bases; unmatched junction nucleotides: 4. CDR3 protein: CASSVEGQSNSPLHF. CDR3 bases: TGTGCCAGCAGCGTAGAGGGACAGTCGAATTCACCCCTCCACTTT.

V gene TRBV9 combines with J gene TRBJ2-6, with unresolved D. The germline V and J ends were trimmed by 2 bases and 0 bases, with 6 bases remaining between them. In germline, CDR1 is SGDLS, CDR2 YYNGEE. The CDR3 has 15 residues. As DNA, the CDR3 is TGTGCCAGCAGCGTTAGATCCTCTGGGGCCAACGTCCTGACTTTC. Protein product: CASSVRSSGANVLTF.

A single count supports this clone. The rearrangement joins TRBV27 to TRBJ1-1; unclear D gene. The CDR3 has 16 amino acids. The V gene lost 0 bases and the J gene lost 0 bases, with 11 bases spanning the gap. CDR1 and CDR2 (germline): MNHEY, SMNVEV (reference sequence). The CDR3 DNA sequence: TGTGCCAGCAGTTTATCGATTGGCAGGATGAACACTGAAGCTTTCTTT. Its protein is CASSLSIGRMNTEAFF.

The chain has TRBV7-2 and TRBJ2-7; perhaps TRBD2 as D (5 bases). Germline CDR1 SGHTA, CDR2 FQGNSA. There are 15 residues in the CDR3. Trimming pared 1 base from V and 2 bases from J, leaving 12 bases between. The DNA for the CDR3 is TGTGCCAGCAGCTTAGGTAGCGTAAAAACCTACGAGCAGTACTTC. This gives the protein CASSLGSVKTYEQYF.

This clone occurred a few times. The CDR3 reads CASSLDQGMGGELFF. The CDR3 region has the DNA TGCGCCAGCAGCTTGGATCAGGGAATGGGCGGGGAGCTGTTTTTT. This sequence joins TRBV5-1 and TRBJ2-2; perhaps TRBD1 as D (5 bases). Trimming took off 0 bases at V and 7 bases at J, with 13 bases between the two ends. This CDR3 region has 15 residues. Looked up from germline, CDR1 is SGHRS and CDR2 is YFSETQ.

This clone has just one count. J is TRBJ1-4 and V is TRBV4-2, with no clear D. The CDR3 totals 16 residues. V dropped 1 base and J dropped 0 bases, with 9 bases sitting between them. Germline-derived CDR1 and CDR2 are LGHNA and YNFKEQ. CDR3: CASSQVPFSTNEKLFF. Written as DNA, the CDR3 is TGTGCCAGCAGCCAAGTCCCTTTTTCAACTAATGAAAAACTGTTTTTT.

This chain connects TRBV7-2 to TRBJ1-4; 7 nucleotides match TRBD1. Germline lookup yields CDR1 SGHTA and CDR2 FQGNSA. With 3 bases clipped from V and 2 bases from J, the junction kept 6 bases outside the gene matches. This CDR3 is built from 16 residues. The CDR3 bases are TGTGCCAGCAGCTTGGAACGACAGGGTACTAATGAAAAACTGTTTTTT. Translated: CASSLERQGTNEKLFF.

V and J are TRBV18 and TRBJ1-5; 9 nucleotides agree with TRBD1. The CDR3 sequence is 15 residues long. CDR1 is KGHSH, CDR2 LQKENI, per germline. V shed 5 bases and J 2 bases; nucleotides not matched to a gene: 4. Here the CDR3 reads CASSGTGMGNQPQHF. CDR3 nucleotide sequence: TGTGCCAGCTCAGGGACAGGGATGGGCAATCAGCCCCAGCATTTT.

This clone was picked up one time. The genes are TRBV5-1 and TRBJ2-7; 10 bases agree with TRBD2. The CDR3 loop spans 15 amino acids. Germline values: CDR1 SGHRS, CDR2 YFSETQ. Trimming cost V 0 bases and J 5 bases; bases outside gene matches: 5. This CDR3 reads CASSLEASGSNEQYF. In nucleotides, the CDR3 is TGCGCCAGCAGCTTGGAAGCTAGCGGGAGTAACGAGCAGTACTTC.

V is TRBV6-1 and J is TRBJ1-1, with D perhaps TRBD1 (6 bases). V was pared by 2 bases and J by 4 bases, with 11 bases between. CDR3 size: 14 residues. Per germline, CDR1 MNHNS and CDR2 SASEGT. The CDR3 DNA reads as TGTGCCAGCAGTGAAATGACAGGCCCCACTGAAGCTTTCTTT. It is translated as CASSEMTGPTEAFF.

The V call is TRBV3-1 (or the pseudogene TRBV3-2), the J call TRBJ1-4, with D perhaps TRBD1 (5 bases). The V end lost 5 bases, the J end lost 3 bases, and 10 bases lay between the germline ends. This CDR3 comprises 14 residues. In germline, CDR1 is LGHDT, CDR2 YNNKEL (reference sequence). CDR3 in DNA: TGTGCCAGCAGCTTCGGACAAGCTAATGAAAAACTGTTTTTT. Its protein is CASSFGQANEKLFF.

Concerning this clone itself: Other DNA sequences from this sample encode an identical CDR3 as well. The rearrangement links TRBV5-1 to TRBJ1-4, with D perhaps TRBD1 (5 bases). CDR1 is SGHRS, CDR2 YFSETQ, per germline. There are 15 residues in the CDR3. With 0 bases removed from V and 3 bases from J, the gap between germline ends came to 9 bases. The CDR3 sequence: CASSLVQGANEKLFF. The CDR3 DNA is TGCGCCAGCAGCTTGGTTCAGGGCGCTAATGAAAAACTGTTTTTT.

The sample holds one count of this clone. It is unclear where the CDR3 begins or ends on the DNA, so no DNA is shown, and the CDR3 is as TCRdb lists it. V is TRBV6-5 and J is TRBJ2-7; the D call of TRBD2 is as the table states it, not checked on the DNA. In germline, CDR1 is MNHEY, CDR2 SVGAGI. The CDR3 has 15 residues if both end residues are counted. CDR3 loop: CASSSSREAKYEQYF.

The J gene is TRBJ2-7, the V gene TRBV5-4; TRBD1 matches at 9 bases. J lost 0 bases, V lost 4 bases, and 5 bases had no gene match. There are 15 residues in the CDR3. Germline assignment: CDR1 SGHNT and CDR2 YYREEE (reference sequence). CDR3 DNA: TGTGCCAGCAGCAGGGGACAGGGACGCTCCTACGAGCAGTACTTC. The encoded protein is CASSRGQGRSYEQYF.

The gene calls are TRBV7-2 and TRBJ1-4; 7 bases align to TRBD1. In germline, CDR1 is SGHTA, CDR2 FQGNSA. This CDR3 spans 17 amino acids. The V segment lost 1 base and the J segment 3 bases; nucleotides outside the gene matches: 8. CDR3 bases: TGTGCCAGCAGCTTAGGCATTCTGGGGACAGCTAATGAAAAACTGTTTTTT. As protein: CASSLGILGTANEKLFF.

This chain uses TRBV6-6 with TRBJ1-5; TRBD1 matches 7 bases. Per the germline V gene, CDR1 is MNHNY and CDR2 is SVGAGI (reference sequence). The CDR3 totals 16 residues. The junction had 8 bases not matched to a gene; V was cut back by 6 bases and J by 0 bases. The CDR3 region is CASSYPGTVSNQPQHF. CDR3 coding DNA: TGTGCCAGCAGCTATCCCGGGACAGTTAGCAATCAGCCCCAGCATTTT.

The rearrangement uses TRBV18 and TRBJ1-6; 9 bases are shared with TRBD1. Germline trimming cut 6 bases from V and 9 bases from J; bases unmatched to any gene: 6. This CDR3 is 14 amino acids long. Germline V gene sequence: CDR1 KGHSH, CDR2 LQKENI. CDR3 nucleotides: TGTGCCAGCTCGCGGGACAGGGAGGGTTCACCCCTCCACTTT. Its protein is CASSRDREGSPLHF.

This sequence joins TRBV6-5 and TRBJ2-7; the D is unclear. Trimming left V 2 bases short and J 4 bases short, with 6 bases between. CDR1 and CDR2 from the germline V gene are MNHEY and SVGAGI. The CDR3 has 12 residues. The CDR3 DNA is TGTGCCAGCAGTTACGGCACGTACGAGCAGTACTTC. Protein sequence: CASSYGTYEQYF.

V usage is TRBV9 and J usage is TRBJ2-3, with a possible D match to TRBD2 (6 bases). The CDR3 loop spans 14 amino acids. CDR1 SGDLS and CDR2 YYNGEE come from the germline V gene. Trimming took off 4 bases at V and 6 bases at J, with 15 bases between the two ends. The CDR3 is CASSRWDLTDTQYF. CDR3 bases: TGTGCCAGCAGCAGATGGGACTTAACGGATACGCAGTATTTT.

CDR3 residues: CASSQERGLAGGPNRYF. CDR3 sequence (DNA): TGTGCCAGCAGCCAAGAGAGGGGACTAGCGGGGGGGCCGAACCGGTATTTT. This chain links TRBV4-2 with TRBJ2-3; 16 nucleotides align to TRBD2. CDR1 is LGHNA and CDR2 is YNFKEQ in the germline V gene. The CDR3 extends over 17 amino acids. Trimming at V came to 0 bases and at J to 14 bases, leaving 11 bases not matched to a gene.

The table lists this clone with a count of one. The V and J genes are TRBV19 and TRBJ1-5; perhaps TRBD1 as D (5 bases). The CDR3 loop spans 16 amino acids. Germline CDR1 and CDR2: LNHDA and SQIVND (reference sequence). Between the trimmed V and J ends, which lost 3 bases and 2 bases, there was a span of 14 bases. The CDR3 sequence is CASSMKGGVGNQPQHF. As DNA, the CDR3 is TGTGCCAGTAGTATGAAGGGAGGGGTTGGCAATCAGCCCCAGCATTTT.

The V call is TRBV7-3, the J call TRBJ2-1; 10 bases map to TRBD2. The CDR3 is 14 amino acids. After removal of 5 bases from V and 6 bases from J, the junction contained 4 bases not matched to a gene. Germline V lookup: CDR1 SGHTA, CDR2 FQGTGA. Here the CDR3 DNA reads TGTGCCAGCAGCGCTAGCGGGGGCCGCAATGAGCAGTTCTTC. It encodes CASSASGGRNEQFF.

This rearrangement joins TRBV29-1 to TRBJ2-1, with 12 bases aligning to TRBD2. CDR3 length equals 13 residues. The germline V gene encodes CDR1 SQVTM and CDR2 ANQGSEA. Unmatched junction bases numbered 7, after V lost 1 base and J lost 15 bases. Here the CDR3 reads CSVEVASGGDGFF. The CDR3 DNA sequence: TGCAGCGTTGAAGTCGCTAGCGGGGGGGACGGGTTCTTC.

This sequence joins TRBV3-1 (or the pseudogene TRBV3-2) and TRBJ2-4, with D perhaps TRBD1 (6 bases). The V gene lost 1 base and the J gene lost 0 bases, with 13 bases spanning the gap. The CDR3 totals 17 residues. CDR1 is LGHDT, CDR2 YNNKEL, per germline (reference sequence). For the CDR3, the DNA is TGTGCCAGCAGCCAAGCGACAGGAACCCTAGCCAAAAACATTCAGTACTTC. It codes for CASSQATGTLAKNIQYF.

The sample holds one count of this clone. The chain has TRBV19 and TRBJ2-5; 13 bases agree with TRBD2. Looked up from germline, CDR1 is LNHDA and CDR2 is SQIVND (reference sequence). V dropped 3 bases and J dropped 1; count of bases not matched to a gene: 2. The CDR3 extends over 16 amino acids. CDR3 region: CASSIRTSGGQETQYF. The CDR3 DNA is TGTGCCAGTAGTATTCGGACTAGCGGGGGCCAAGAGACCCAGTACTTC.

J is TRBJ1-5 and V is TRBV19, with 7 positions matching TRBD1. V dropped 6 bases and J dropped 0; count of bases not matched to a gene: 14. CDR1 and CDR2 from the germline V gene are LNHDA and SQIVND (reference sequence). The CDR3 length is 18 residues. The CDR3 reads CASSKRQGDLLSNQPQHF. The CDR3 DNA follows: TGTGCCAGTAGCAAGAGACAGGGAGATTTACTTAGCAATCAGCCCCAGCATTTT.

V gene TRBV9 combines with J gene TRBJ1-3; no clear D. The germline V and J ends were trimmed by 4 bases and 5 bases, with 10 bases remaining between them. The CDR3 contains 13 residues. Germline-derived CDR1 and CDR2 are SGDLS and YYNGEE. CDR3 in amino acids: CASSPSERNTIYF. The CDR3 DNA sequence: TGTGCCAGCAGCCCGAGCGAGCGAAACACCATATATTTT.